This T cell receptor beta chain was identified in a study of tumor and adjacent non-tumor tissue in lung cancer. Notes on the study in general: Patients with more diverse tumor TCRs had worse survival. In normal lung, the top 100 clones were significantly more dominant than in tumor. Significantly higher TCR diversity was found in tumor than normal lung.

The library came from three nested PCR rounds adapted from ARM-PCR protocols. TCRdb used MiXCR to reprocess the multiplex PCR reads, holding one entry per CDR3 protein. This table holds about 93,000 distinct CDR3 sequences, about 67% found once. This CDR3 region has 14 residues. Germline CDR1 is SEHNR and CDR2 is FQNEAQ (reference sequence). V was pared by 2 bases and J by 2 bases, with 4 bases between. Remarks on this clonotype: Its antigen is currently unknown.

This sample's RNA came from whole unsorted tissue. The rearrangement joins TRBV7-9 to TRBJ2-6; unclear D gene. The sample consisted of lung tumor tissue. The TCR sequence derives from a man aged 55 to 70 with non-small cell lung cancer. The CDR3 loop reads CASSLPAGANVLTF. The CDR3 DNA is TGTGCCAGCAGCTTACCGGCTGGGGCCAACGTCCTGACTTTC.